This is a list of T cell receptor beta chains from one sample in a study of Graves' ophthalmopathy and Graves' hyperthyroidism. TCRdb re-called the multiplex PCR reads through MiXCR, storing one row per CDR3 protein. There are approximately 700,000 distinct CDR3 sequences in the sample; more than 40% occur only once, and more than 2.5% lies in the top ten. Sequenced: peripheral blood. The source of these receptors is an adult man with Graves' ophthalmopathy. The CDR3 runs from the conserved cysteine through the conserved F or W. A D gene is named only where the DNA matches it firmly. Only part of the rows carry a size: once, few, many, or a class if the clone is expanded.

abundance	v_gene	j_gene	d_gene	CDR3nt	CDR3aa
-	TRBV3-1	TRBJ1-1	-	TGTGCCAGCAGTTACTCACTAGGACCTCGGGAAGCTTTCTTT	CASSYSLGPREAFF
-	TRBV24-1	TRBJ2-1	-	TGTGCCACCAGTGATCGCCCCGCGAGCAACAACAATGAGCAGTTCTTC	CATSDRPASNNNEQFF
few	TRBV12-3/TRBV12-4	TRBJ2-7	TRBD1	TGTGCCAGCAGCCCCCGACAGGGAGCCGAGCAGTACTTC	CASSPRQGAEQYF
-	TRBV5-6	TRBJ1-6	TRBD1	TGTGCCAGCAGCTTGGCGGGACAGGGGTTGAATAATTCACCCCTCCACTTT	CASSLAGQGLNNSPLHF
many	TRBV7-2	TRBJ1-4	-	TGTGCCAGCAGCCGCACATCGGACGGGGGTGAAAAACTGTTTTTT	CASSRTSDGGEKLFF
-	TRBV6-2/TRBV6-3	TRBJ2-1	-	TGTGCCAGCACGAACCTAGGTAATGAGCAGTTCTTC	CASTNLGNEQFF
-	TRBV12-3/TRBV12-4	TRBJ1-2	-	TGTGCCAGCAGCCAAATAGCGGGCCTCTATGGCTACACCTTC	CASSQIAGLYGYTF
many	TRBV7-8	TRBJ2-5	-	TGTGCCAGCAGCTCGAACCAAGAGACCCAGTACTTC	CASSSNQETQYF
-	TRBV11-2	TRBJ2-5	-	TGCGCCAGCAGTCCCCCTTCCCCAAGAGACCAAGAGACCCAGTACTTC	CASSPPSPRDQETQYF
-	TRBV10-3	TRBJ2-2	TRBD2	TGTGCCATCAGTGAGCCGGGACTACCTAACACCGGGGAGCTGTTTTTT	CAISEPGLPNTGELFF
many	TRBV19	TRBJ2-7	-	TGTGCCAGTCGCCGACGGTCAGCGAGCTCCTACGAGCAGTACTTC	CASRRRSASSYEQYF
once	TRBV7-6	TRBJ2-7	TRBD1	TGTGCCAGCAGCTTAGCCGGGGGTGCAGGGGGCTTGGACGAGCAGTACTTC	CASSLAGGAGGLDEQYF
-	TRBV2	TRBJ2-2	-	TGTGCCAGCACCTCGACGGATGAGAACACCGGGGAGCTGTTTTTT	CASTSTDENTGELFF
many	TRBV9	TRBJ1-2	TRBD1	TGTGCCAGCAGCAGCAGGACAGGGGAAGTTAGCTACACCTTC	CASSSRTGEVSYTF
-	TRBV10-3	TRBJ2-5	-	TGTGCCATCAGTGAGGCTGTACAAGAGACCCAGTACTTC	CAISEAVQETQYF
many	TRBV4-1	TRBJ2-5	TRBD1	TGCGCCAGCAGCCAGACAGGACAGGCAATACAAGAGACCCAGTACTTC	CASSQTGQAIQETQYF
few	TRBV6-5	TRBJ2-2	-	TGTGCCAGCTCGGGACCTGACCTGGGCGGGGAGCTGTTTTTT	CASSGPDLGGELFF
-	TRBV11-1	TRBJ2-1	-	TGTGCCAGCACCCTAGGGCAGGGAAATGAGCAGTTCTTC	CASTLGQGNEQFF
many	TRBV12-3/TRBV12-4	TRBJ2-5	-	TGTGCCAGCAGTTTTGGGGTGGGCGGCCAAGAGACCCAGTACTTC	CASSFGVGGQETQYF
-	TRBV6-5	TRBJ1-1	-	TGTGCCAGCAGTTACATGGTTAGAGGCACTGAAGCTTTCTTT	CASSYMVRGTEAFF
many	TRBV7-2	TRBJ2-5	-	TGTGCCAGCAGCCCCCTACGCCAGCGAGAAGAGACCCAGTACTTC	CASSPLRQREETQYF
many	TRBV4-2	TRBJ2-5	-	TGTGCCAGCAGCCAACAGACCTGGGAGACCCAGTACTTC	CASSQQTWETQYF
-	TRBV15	TRBJ2-3	-	TGTGCCACCAGCAGAGGCTACACAGATACGCAGTATTTT	CATSRGYTDTQYF
many	TRBV7-8	TRBJ1-6	TRBD1	TGTGCCAGCAGTTCAGACAGGGCCCTCCTAACGGGCCTTAATAATTCACCCCTCCACTTT	CASSSDRALLTGLNNSPLHF
many	TRBV12-3/TRBV12-4	TRBJ1-2	-	TGTGCCAGCAGTGCGGGGTCCTATGGCTACACCTTC	CASSAGSYGYTF